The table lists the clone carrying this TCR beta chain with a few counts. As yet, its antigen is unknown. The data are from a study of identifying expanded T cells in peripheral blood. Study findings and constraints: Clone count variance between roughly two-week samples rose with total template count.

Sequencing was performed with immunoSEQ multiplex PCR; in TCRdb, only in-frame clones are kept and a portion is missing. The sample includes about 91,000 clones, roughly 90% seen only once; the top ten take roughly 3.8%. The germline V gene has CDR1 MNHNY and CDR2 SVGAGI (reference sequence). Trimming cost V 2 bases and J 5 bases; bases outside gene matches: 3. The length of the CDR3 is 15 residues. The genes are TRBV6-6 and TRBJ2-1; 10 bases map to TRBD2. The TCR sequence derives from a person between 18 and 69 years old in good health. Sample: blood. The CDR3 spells CASSYRTSGNNEQFF. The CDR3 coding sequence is TGTGCCAGCAGTTACCGAACTAGCGGGAACAATGAGCAGTTCTTC.